A single sample gave rise to the 8 T cell receptor beta chains below, sequenced in a study of T cell responses to AZD1222 COVID-19 vaccine. TCRdb's copy holds only in-frame clones and misses some; the assay was immunoSEQ multiplex PCR. Among 72,000 or so clones, 85% were seen once, and the ten largest hold around 21%. Source: peripheral blood, taken on day 0 of AZD1222 vaccination. These receptors were collected from an adult in good health.

This chain links TRBV19 with TRBJ1-5; D unclear. There are 14 residues in the CDR3. The germline V gene has CDR1 LNHDA and CDR2 SQIVND (reference sequence). Deletions cut 6 bases from V and 4 bases from J, with 13 bases between. Here the CDR3 DNA reads TGTGCCAGTAGACTATCTCCTGGGAATCAGCCCCAGCATTTT. Its protein is CASRLSPGNQPQHF.

This clone has a single count. The CDR3 loop reads CASSADQGAREQYF. The CDR3 DNA reads TGTGCCAGCAGTGCCGACCAGGGGGCGCGGGAGCAGTACTTC. V is TRBV2 and J is TRBJ2-7, with 8 bases that match TRBD1. Per the germline V gene, CDR1 is SNHLY and CDR2 is FYNNEI. Unmatched junction bases numbered 9, after V lost 4 bases and J lost 7 bases. The CDR3 contains 14 residues.

This chain uses TRBV5-6 with TRBJ1-3; D remains ambiguous. Trimming removed 0 bases from V and 7 bases from J, with 2 bases in between. CDR1 and CDR2 from the germline V gene are SGHDT and YYEEEE. The CDR3 is 11 amino acids. The CDR3 DNA reads as TGTGCCAGCAGCTTGGCTAACACCATATATTTT. Residues: CASSLANTIYF.

The rearrangement joins TRBV2 to TRBJ1-1; 9 bases line up with TRBD1. The CDR3 spans 15 residues. V lost 4 bases to trimming and J lost 5 bases; unmatched junction nucleotides: 8. CDR1 and CDR2 (germline): SNHLY, FYNNEI. The CDR3 loop is CASSVRDRVETEAFF. The CDR3 bases are TGTGCCAGCAGTGTCAGGGACAGGGTGGAGACTGAAGCTTTCTTT.

The chain uses TRBV9 and TRBJ2-1, with 8 nucleotides matching TRBD2. V gave up 4 bases and J gave up 9 bases; unmatched junction bases: 9. CDR1 is SGDLS and CDR2 is YYNGEE in the germline V gene. CDR3 length: 14 amino acids. CDR3 in amino acids: CASSSGTSPGEQFF. The CDR3 region has the DNA TGTGCCAGCAGCTCCGGGACTAGTCCTGGTGAGCAGTTCTTC.

The rearrangement links TRBV5-8 to TRBJ1-5, with unresolved D. CDR1 and CDR2 (germline): SGHTS, YDEGEE. Trimming shortened V by 4 bases and J by 2 bases, and 16 bases separated the two germline ends. This CDR3 comprises 16 residues. CDR3 amino acids: CASSTHGGWGNQPQHF. The DNA for the CDR3 is TGTGCCAGCAGCACACACGGAGGGTGGGGCAATCAGCCCCAGCATTTT.

The chain joins TRBV6-5 to TRBJ2-3; 7 positions agree with TRBD1. Per the germline V gene, CDR1 is MNHEY and CDR2 is SVGAGI. V shed 5 bases, J shed 6 bases, and the junction held 2 bases outside the gene matches. This CDR3 region has 12 residues. The CDR3 spells CASSHRGDTQYF. DNA for the CDR3: TGTGCCAGCAGTCACAGGGGCGATACGCAGTATTTT.

The chain recombines TRBV19 with TRBJ1-2; TRBD1 aligns across 8 bases. CDR3 size: 14 residues. Germline V gene data show CDR1 as LNHDA and CDR2 as SQIVND (reference sequence). V was clipped by 9 bases and J by 5 bases; unmatched bases: 11. For the CDR3, the DNA is TGTGCCAGCTTCCCGGGACAGGATTATTATGGCTACACCTTC. Translating gives CASFPGQDYYGYTF.